The 23 T cell receptor beta chains reported below all come from one sample, sequenced in a study of blood T cell repertoires in COVID-19. Using immunoSEQ multiplex PCR, the repertoire was profiled, and TCRdb retains in-frame clones only, with some absent. This repertoire shows approximately 350,000 clones, 75% to 90% found once; its top ten account for about 4.8%. Input material: PBMCs or T cells enriched from blood (not recorded which). These receptors were obtained from a woman in her fifties or sixties who had recovered from COVID-19.

J is TRBJ2-7 and V is TRBV6-1, with D possibly matching TRBD1 (6 bases). The CDR3 extends over 16 amino acids. Germline V gene sequence: CDR1 MNHNS, CDR2 SASEGT. V was cut by 1 base and J by 2 bases, with 15 bases left in between. CDR3 amino acids: CASSEGAWGPTYEQYF. The CDR3 region has the DNA TGTGCCAGCAGTGAAGGCGCTTGGGGGCCTACCTACGAGCAGTACTTC.

The rearrangement joins TRBV11-3 to TRBJ2-7; TRBD1 agrees at 10 bases. This CDR3 spans 16 amino acids. J gave up 7 bases and V 1 base, and 10 bases lay outside the gene matches. Per germline, CDR1 SGHNT and CDR2 YENEEA. As DNA, the CDR3 is TGTGCCAGCAGCTTAGGGTGGGACAGGGGCTCGCGAGAGCAGTACTTC. It specifies CASSLGWDRGSREQYF. Full variable domain (rest looked up from reference TRBV11-3 and TRBJ2-7): EAGVVQSPRYKIIEKKQPVAFWCNPISGHNTLYWYLQNLGQGPELLIRYENEEAVDDSQLPKDRFSAERLKGVDSTLKIQPAELGDSAVYLCASSLGWDRGSREQYFGPGTRLTVT.

This chain links TRBV19 with TRBJ1-5, with a weak D call TRBD1 (5 bases). V was shortened by 6 bases and J by 2 bases, with 14 bases between the two germline ends. CDR3 length: 15 residues. Germline V CDR1 and CDR2: LNHDA, SQIVND (reference sequence). The CDR3 here is CASSPWGGGNQPQHF. CDR3 DNA: TGTGCCAGTAGCCCGTGGGGGGGTGGCAATCAGCCCCAGCATTTT.

V and J are TRBV12-3 or TRBV12-4 and TRBJ1-5; 9 bases are shared with TRBD1. V shed 8 bases and J 1 base; nucleotides not matched to a gene: 0. The CDR3 consists of 13 residues. CDR3 region: CASGQGSNQPQHF. CDR3 nucleotides: TGTGCCAGCGGACAGGGGAGCAATCAGCCCCAGCATTTT.

The chain links TRBV5-1 to TRBJ1-5; 9 nucleotides align to TRBD1. The germline V gene encodes CDR1 SGHRS and CDR2 YFSETQ. The CDR3 has 15 residues. J gave up 4 bases and V 0 bases, and 2 bases lay outside the gene matches. The CDR3 protein is CASSLDGTGNQPQHF. CDR3 in DNA: TGCGCCAGCAGCTTGGACGGGACAGGGAATCAGCCCCAGCATTTT.

This sequence joins TRBV9 and TRBJ1-2; D unclear. V was trimmed by 0 bases and J by 6 bases, leaving 6 bases between them. Germline V gene data show CDR1 as SGDLS and CDR2 as YYNGEE. There are 12 residues in the CDR3. In DNA form, the CDR3 reads TGTGCCAGCAGCGTAGTCCTTGATGGCTACACCTTC. This codes for CASSVVLDGYTF.

The chain recombines TRBV19 with TRBJ2-6, with 9 bases fitting TRBD1. J lost 0 bases, V lost 4 bases, and 7 bases had no gene match. This CDR3 is built from 18 residues. Germline CDR1 reads LNHDA; CDR2 reads SQIVND (reference sequence). CDR3 sequence (DNA): TGTGCCAGTAGTAGAACGGGACAGGGATTCTCTGGGGCCAACGTCCTGACTTTC. It codes for CASSRTGQGFSGANVLTF.

The DNA of the CDR3 is TGTGCCAGCAGTTTATCGTCAGGGGCTGAAGCTTTCTTT. It specifies CASSLSSGAEAFF. V usage is TRBV12-3 or TRBV12-4 and J usage is TRBJ1-1; D is perhaps TRBD1 (6 bases). V was pared by 2 bases and J by 6 bases, with 10 bases between. This CDR3 is built from 13 residues.

This clone was picked up a small number of times. This sequence joins TRBV30 and TRBJ1-2, with D unclear. Germline CDR1 reads GTSNPN; CDR2 reads SVGIG (reference sequence). The V end lost 0 bases, the J end lost 8 bases, and 13 bases lay between the germline ends. The CDR3 contains 13 residues. For the CDR3, the DNA is TGTGCCTGGAGTGTGGGTGAATCGGGAGGCTACACCTTC. Translation gives CAWSVGESGGYTF.

The J gene is TRBJ1-3, the V gene TRBV2, with D possibly TRBD1 on 5 matching bases. V lost 4 bases and J 4 bases, leaving 14 bases between the germline ends. Germline CDR1 reads SNHLY; CDR2 reads FYNNEI. This CDR3 comprises 15 residues. The CDR3 DNA reads as TGTGCCAGCAGTGCGGCAGGGCTGGGCGGAAACACCATATATTTT. Its protein product is CASSAAGLGGNTIYF.

Only a few counts were recorded for this clone. The chain recombines TRBV7-3 with TRBJ1-1, with D maybe TRBD1 (5 bases). Germline V lookup: CDR1 SGHTA, CDR2 FQGTGA. Deletions cut 5 bases from V and 7 bases from J, with 14 bases between. The CDR3 loop spans 13 amino acids. The CDR3 here is CASSPQAGLEAFF. CDR3 DNA: TGTGCCAGCAGCCCACAGGCGGGGCTTGAAGCTTTCTTT.

This clone was seen a handful of times. The CDR3 DNA sequence: TGTGCCAGCAGCTACGGACAGGGGGCCTTAGAGACCCAGTACTTC. Amino acid sequence: CASSYGQGALETQYF. The chain uses TRBV7-2 and TRBJ2-5; 11 bases map to TRBD1. The CDR3 consists of 15 residues. The V segment lost 4 bases and the J segment 4 bases; nucleotides outside the gene matches: 5. CDR1 and CDR2 from the germline V gene are SGHTA and FQGNSA.

V and J are TRBV30 and TRBJ1-5; 8 bases match TRBD1. Germline CDR1 and CDR2: GTSNPN and SVGIG (reference sequence). There are 15 residues in the CDR3. V dropped 1 base and J dropped 4; count of bases not matched to a gene: 6. The CDR3 protein is CAWSAGGAGNQPQHF. CDR3 nucleotide sequence: TGTGCCTGGAGTGCAGGGGGCGCTGGGAATCAGCCCCAGCATTTT.

The chain combines TRBV6-1 with TRBJ2-7; possibly TRBD1 for D (5 bases). The CDR3 is 16 residues long. CDR1 MNHNS and CDR2 SASEGT come from the germline V gene. Trimming left V 1 base short and J 3 bases short, with 16 bases between. The CDR3 loop reads CASSEGFWGPYYEQYF. Here the CDR3 DNA reads TGTGCCAGCAGTGAAGGGTTCTGGGGCCCATACTACGAGCAGTACTTC.

This chain uses TRBV4-1 with TRBJ2-5; 8 bases align to TRBD2. The CDR3 has 15 amino acids. Germline assignment: CDR1 MGHRA and CDR2 YSYEKL. Germline trimming cut 5 bases from V and 1 base from J; bases unmatched to any gene: 6. CDR3 sequence reads: CASSAVAGGQETQYF. CDR3 bases: TGCGCCAGCAGCGCCGTCGCGGGAGGCCAAGAGACCCAGTACTTC.

This chain uses TRBV3-1 (or the pseudogene TRBV3-2) with TRBJ1-2; D is perhaps TRBD1 (5 bases). CDR3 length: 13 amino acids. Germline assignment: CDR1 LGHDT and CDR2 YNNKEL (reference sequence). Trimming removed 1 base from V and 8 bases from J, with 11 bases in between. The CDR3: CASSQVIGGGYTF. CDR3 nucleotides: TGTGCCAGCAGCCAAGTGATTGGGGGGGGCTACACCTTC.

This clone was recorded a few times. V usage is TRBV21-1 and J usage is TRBJ1-1; TRBD1 is the table's D call, not checked against the DNA. TRBV21-1 is described as a pseudogene. The CDR3 runs 14 residues. CDR3 DNA: TGTGCCAGCCCGAAAGACAGGGGGCTGGCTGAAGCTTTCTTT. Amino acids: CASPKDRGLAEAFF.

This clone was detected once. V gene TRBV30 combines with J gene TRBJ2-1; 9 positions agree with TRBD2. Germline CDR1 is GTSNPN and CDR2 is SVGIG (reference sequence). Trimming took 0 bases from V and 7 from J; bases not matched to a gene: 7. CDR3 size: 15 residues. The CDR3 sequence is CAWSVLWLAGNEQFF. The CDR3 region has the DNA TGTGCCTGGAGTGTACTTTGGCTAGCGGGAAATGAGCAGTTCTTC.

The J gene is TRBJ2-1, the V gene TRBV27; TRBD2 agrees at 11 bases. The CDR3 covers 15 residues. After removal of 3 bases from V and 7 bases from J, the junction contained 5 bases not matched to a gene. The germline V gene has CDR1 MNHEY and CDR2 SMNVEV (reference sequence). Written as DNA, the CDR3 is TGTGCCAGCAGTTTTAGCGGGGGGGCTAGAAATGAGCAGTTCTTC. This encodes CASSFSGGARNEQFF.

There are a few counts of this clone. The rearrangement joins TRBV6-5 to TRBJ2-7; D is uncertain. This CDR3 spans 13 amino acids. Germline assignment: CDR1 MNHEY and CDR2 SVGAGI. The V and J ends lost 7 bases and 0 bases respectively, with 10 bases between them. As DNA, the CDR3 is TGTGCCAGCAAGAGGTCCAGCTCCTACGAGCAGTACTTC. It is translated as CASKRSSSYEQYF.

The chain uses TRBV6-2 or TRBV6-3 and TRBJ2-2, with 10 bases lining up with TRBD2. The junction had 14 bases not matched to a gene; V was cut back by 2 bases and J by 8 bases. Per germline, CDR1 MNHEY and CDR2 SVGEGT. The CDR3 extends over 18 amino acids. DNA of the CDR3: TGTGCCAGCAGTTACCGTTGGACTAGCGGAGTCCGCATAGGGGAGCTGTTTTTT. This translates into CASSYRWTSGVRIGELFF.

The rearrangement links TRBV12-5 to TRBJ2-2; TRBD2 agrees at 7 bases. The CDR3 is made up of 16 amino acids. Trimming cost V 2 bases and J 6 bases; bases outside gene matches: 9. The germline gives CDR1 LGHNT, CDR2 FRNRAP. The CDR3 reads CASGLTPGLSPGELFF. In DNA, the CDR3 is TGTGCTAGTGGTTTGACCCCGGGACTAAGCCCCGGGGAGCTGTTTTTT.

This chain links TRBV5-1 with TRBJ1-2, with TRBD1 matching 8 bases. The germline CDR1 and CDR2 sequences are SGHRS and YFSETQ. The J segment lost 6 bases and the V segment lost 0 bases, leaving 7 bases of the junction unmatched. The CDR3 is 15 amino acids. In DNA form, the CDR3 reads TGCGCCAGCAGCTTGGCCTTATTGACAGGGGATGGCTACACCTTC. Amino acid sequence: CASSLALLTGDGYTF. The entire variable domain, with the rest obtained from reference TRBV5-1 and TRBJ1-2, is as follows: KAGVTQTPRYLIKTRGQQVTLSCSPISGHRSVSWYQQTPGQGLQFLFEYFSETQRNKGNFPGRFSGRQFSNSRSEMNVSTLELGDSALYLCASSLALLTGDGYTFGSGTRLTVV.